The clone carrying this T cell receptor (beta chain) appeared a few times. What it recognizes is unknown. The J segment lost 1 base and the V segment lost 4 bases, leaving 3 bases of the junction unmatched. The germline V gene encodes CDR1 SGHRS and CDR2 YFSETQ. The CDR3 sequence is 14 residues long. This entry belongs to a study of T cell clonotyping in hematopoietic cell transplantation. Study-level findings and limits: After transplant, recipient diversity fell while pathologically expanded clonotypes grew through day 180. Higher Inverse Simpson Index values in graft donor and pretransplant recipient predicted broader posttransplant TCR diversity. At the given depth, recipient repertoires were over 95% de novo clonotypes.

The repertoire was sequenced with immunoSEQ multiplex PCR; TCRdb's copy has only in-frame clones and lacks some. The sample lists about 2,900 clones; 70% to 85% were seen once. Samples: about 28 days before transplant, then days 30, 100 and 180 after. The chain combines TRBV5-1 with TRBJ1-1; 8 positions agree with TRBD1. This TCR derives from a male patient in his sixties or seventies who had an allogeneic stem cell transplant, so T cells may come from the graft donor. Some clones in this sample may be carry-over from other donors' samples. The specimen was peripheral blood mononuclear cells, collected 30 days after allogeneic stem cell transplant. CDR3: CASSEGTGNTEAFF. CDR3 in DNA: TGCGCCAGCAGCGAAGGGACAGGGAACACTGAAGCTTTCTTT.